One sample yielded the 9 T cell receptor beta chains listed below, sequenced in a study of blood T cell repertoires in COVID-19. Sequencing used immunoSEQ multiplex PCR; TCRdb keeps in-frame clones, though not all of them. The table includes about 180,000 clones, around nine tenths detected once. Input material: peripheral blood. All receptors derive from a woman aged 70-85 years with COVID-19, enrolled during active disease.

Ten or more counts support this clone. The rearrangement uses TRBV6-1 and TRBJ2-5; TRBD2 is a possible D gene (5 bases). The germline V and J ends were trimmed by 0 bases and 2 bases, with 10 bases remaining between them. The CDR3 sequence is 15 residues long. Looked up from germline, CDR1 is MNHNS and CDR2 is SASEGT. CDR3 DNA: TGTGCCAGCAGTGAAGCCAGCGGAGCACAAGAGACCCAGTACTTC. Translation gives CASSEASGAQETQYF.

The DNA of the CDR3 is TGCAGTGCTAGTAGAGATGTCCCCTACAATGAGCAGTTCTTC. It specifies CSASRDVPYNEQFF. This sequence joins TRBV20-1 and TRBJ2-1; D gene ambiguous. Trimming left V 3 bases short and J 2 bases short, with 11 bases between. This CDR3 is 14 amino acids long. CDR1 is DFQATT and CDR2 is SNEGSKA in the germline V gene (reference sequence).

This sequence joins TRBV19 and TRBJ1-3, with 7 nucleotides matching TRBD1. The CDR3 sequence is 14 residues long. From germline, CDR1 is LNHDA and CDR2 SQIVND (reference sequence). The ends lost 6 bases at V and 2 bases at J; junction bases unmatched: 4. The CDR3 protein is CASRTGTAGNTIYF. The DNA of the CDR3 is TGTGCCAGTAGGACCGGGACAGCTGGAAACACCATATATTTT.

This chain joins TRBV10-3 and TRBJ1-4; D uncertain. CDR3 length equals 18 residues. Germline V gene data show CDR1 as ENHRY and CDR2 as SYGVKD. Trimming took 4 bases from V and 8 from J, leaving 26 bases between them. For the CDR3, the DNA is TGTGCCATCAGTGTCTCGCCATCATGGGCAGTCGGGGAGGAAAAACTGTTTTTT. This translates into CAISVSPSWAVGEEKLFF.

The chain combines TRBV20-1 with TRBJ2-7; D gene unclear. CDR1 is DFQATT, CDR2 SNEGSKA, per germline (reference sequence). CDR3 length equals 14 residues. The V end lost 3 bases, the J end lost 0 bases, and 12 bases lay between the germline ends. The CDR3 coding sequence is TGCAGTGCTAGTACCCGTGGCCGCTCCTACGAGCAGTACTTC. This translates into CSASTRGRSYEQYF.

The CDR3 is CASSLGQAGNTIYF. The CDR3 DNA reads as TGTGCCAGCAGCTTAGGGCAGGCTGGAAACACCATATATTTT. The V gene is TRBV7-3, the J gene TRBJ1-3, with no clear D. The V end lost 2 bases, the J end lost 2 bases, and 7 bases lay between the germline ends. There are 14 residues in the CDR3. Germline loops: CDR1 SGHTA, CDR2 FQGTGA.

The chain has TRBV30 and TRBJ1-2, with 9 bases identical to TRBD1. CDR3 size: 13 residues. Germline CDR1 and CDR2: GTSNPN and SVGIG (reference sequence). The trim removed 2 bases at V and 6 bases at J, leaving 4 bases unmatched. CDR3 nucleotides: TGTGCCTGGAGTCCCGGGACAGGGAATGGCTACACCTTC. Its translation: CAWSPGTGNGYTF.

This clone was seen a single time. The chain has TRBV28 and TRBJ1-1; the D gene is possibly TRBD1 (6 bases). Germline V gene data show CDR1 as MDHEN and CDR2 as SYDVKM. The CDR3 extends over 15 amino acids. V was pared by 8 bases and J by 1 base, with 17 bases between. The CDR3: CASQSPRTANTEAFF. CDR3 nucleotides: TGTGCCAGCCAATCGCCTCGGACAGCGAACACTGAAGCTTTCTTT.

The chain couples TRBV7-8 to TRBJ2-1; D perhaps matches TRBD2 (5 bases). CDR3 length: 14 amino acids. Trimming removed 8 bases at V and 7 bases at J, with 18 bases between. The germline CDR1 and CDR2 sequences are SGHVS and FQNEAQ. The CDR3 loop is CASGSAPRRNEQFF. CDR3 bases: TGTGCCAGCGGTAGCGCCCCTCGGCGGAATGAGCAGTTCTTC.